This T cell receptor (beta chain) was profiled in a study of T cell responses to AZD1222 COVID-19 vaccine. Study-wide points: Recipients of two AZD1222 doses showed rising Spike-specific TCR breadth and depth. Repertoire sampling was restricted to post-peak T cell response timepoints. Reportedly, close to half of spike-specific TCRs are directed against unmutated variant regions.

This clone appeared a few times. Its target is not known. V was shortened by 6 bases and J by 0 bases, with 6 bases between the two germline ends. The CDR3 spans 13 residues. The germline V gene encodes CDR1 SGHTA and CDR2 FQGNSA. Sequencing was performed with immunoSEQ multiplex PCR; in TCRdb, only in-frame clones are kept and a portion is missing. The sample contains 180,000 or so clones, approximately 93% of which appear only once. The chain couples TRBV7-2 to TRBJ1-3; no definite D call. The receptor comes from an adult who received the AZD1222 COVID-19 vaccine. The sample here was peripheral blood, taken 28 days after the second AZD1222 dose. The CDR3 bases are TGTGCCAGCAGTGATGTCTCTGGAAACACCATATATTTT. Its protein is CASSDVSGNTIYF.